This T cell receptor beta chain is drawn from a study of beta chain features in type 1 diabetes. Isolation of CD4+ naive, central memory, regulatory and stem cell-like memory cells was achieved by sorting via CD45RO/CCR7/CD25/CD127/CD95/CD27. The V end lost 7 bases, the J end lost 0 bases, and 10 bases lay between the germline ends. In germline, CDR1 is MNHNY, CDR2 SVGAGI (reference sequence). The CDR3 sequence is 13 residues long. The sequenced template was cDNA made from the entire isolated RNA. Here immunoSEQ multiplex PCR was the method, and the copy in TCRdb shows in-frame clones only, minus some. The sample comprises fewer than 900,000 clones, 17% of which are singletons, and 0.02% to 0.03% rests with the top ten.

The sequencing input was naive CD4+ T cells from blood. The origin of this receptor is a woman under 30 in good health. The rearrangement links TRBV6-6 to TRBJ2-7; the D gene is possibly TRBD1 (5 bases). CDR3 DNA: TGTGCCAGCAACCACAGGAGCTCCTACGAGCAGTACTTC. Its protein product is CASNHRSSYEQYF.